What follows describes a single T cell receptor beta chain. The sample is drawn from a study of blood T cell repertoires in COVID-19. Only in-frame clones appear in the TCRdb table, and some are missing; sequencing was by immunoSEQ multiplex PCR. Of around 95,000 clones detected, roughly nine tenths appear once; the ten largest clones hold roughly 5%. V lost 8 bases to trimming and J lost 6 bases; unmatched junction nucleotides: 6. Germline lookup yields CDR1 WNHNN and CDR2 SYGVQD (reference sequence). CDR3 length: 15 residues. The clonotype was recovered from a man aged 50 to 59 with acute or convalescent COVID-19. Sequencing was done on a sample of peripheral blood. This chain uses TRBV10-1 with TRBJ2-1, with 14 positions matching TRBD2. The chain's CDR3 is CASGTGLAGVNEQFF. In nucleotides, the CDR3 is TGCGCCAGCGGGACGGGACTAGCGGGAGTCAATGAGCAGTTCTTC.